The rows below give T cell receptor beta chains drawn from one sample of a study of monozygotic twins with inflammatory bowel disease. TCRdb re-called the 5' RACE reads and gives one entry per CDR3 protein, without DNA. The data show 350,000 to 400,000 distinct CDR3 sequences, and the top ten clones hold just over 2.5%. The sample comprised blood. All receptors come from a human donor with ulcerative colitis or Crohn's disease, or a healthy co-twin of an affected twin (not recorded which). Both conserved end residues are part of each CDR3.

V	length	J	CDR3
TRBV27	15	TRBJ2-3	CASSTRKKLTDTQYF
TRBV2	15	TRBJ1-4	CASRLTGDSNEKLFF
TRBV7-3	14	TRBJ2-1	CASSLLDSYNEQFF
TRBV5-1	14	TRBJ2-3	CASSSQSSTDTQYF
TRBV3-1	17	TRBJ2-5	CASSQDPDRGLGETQYF
TRBV29-1	13	TRBJ2-5	CSVLAGTGETQYF
TRBV4-2	16	TRBJ1-2	CASSQPDRGASYGYTF
TRBV7-3	14	TRBJ2-1	CASSLPDPMAEQFF
TRBV14	15	TRBJ1-1	CASSQGPSLGTEAFF
TRBV5-4	17	TRBJ1-6	CASSFFQASSYNSPLHF
TRBV5-1	13	TRBJ1-4	CASREGKDEKLFF
TRBV20-1	14	TRBJ2-3	CSASTGSYTDTQYF
TRBV5-1	14	TRBJ2-7	CASRGGGSSYEQYF
TRBV3-1	12	TRBJ1-3	CASSPDGNTIYF
TRBV18	15	TRBJ2-2	CASFLGLADPGELFF
TRBV5-1	17	TRBJ1-2	CASSLEAFVEISLGYTF
TRBV12-3/TRBV12-4	16	TRBJ2-1	CASSPLAPSSYNEQFF
TRBV7-9	16	TRBJ2-2	CASQGRGGSNTGELFF
TRBV7-2	16	TRBJ2-5	CASSLEHRDRRETQYF
TRBV9	14	TRBJ1-1	CASSVAGTNTEAFF
TRBV11-1	13	TRBJ2-7	CASSLKYRGEQYF
TRBV7-9	14	TRBJ2-7	CASSPTRKFYEQYF
TRBV6-1	15	TRBJ2-3	CASSEGTSGTDTQYF
TRBV30	13	TRBJ2-1	CAWSGGAGNEQFF
TRBV4-3	15	TRBJ1-1	CASSQLDRGITEAFF
TRBV29-1	14	TRBJ2-2	CSVFEDANTGELFF
TRBV7-2	13	TRBJ2-1	CASSSLCYNEQFF
TRBV5-1	14	TRBJ2-1	CASSPRTTHNEQFF
TRBV2	15	TRBJ1-4	CASSAGTGYNEKLFF
TRBV4-3	16	TRBJ2-2	CASSQVGSGVSGELFF
TRBV3-1	16	TRBJ2-1	CASSPGRRTGYNEQFF
TRBV5-1	15	TRBJ2-1	CASSLGDRVYNEQFF
TRBV10-3	16	TRBJ2-7	CAIRDRGQGASYEQYF
TRBV6-5	14	TRBJ1-3	CASSYDSSGNTIYF
TRBV5-1	14	TRBJ2-7	CASSPTGGIGEQYF
TRBV20-1	15	TRBJ2-7	CSAFSGGLVSYEQYF
TRBV4-3	15	TRBJ2-5	CASSQRRGREETQYF
TRBV6-2/TRBV6-3	17	TRBJ2-3	CASSQPGFGAGTDSQYF
TRBV30	12	TRBJ1-2	CAWSFSRYGYTF
TRBV20-1	14	TRBJ2-1	CSAADRASYNEQFF
TRBV7-9	15	TRBJ2-5	CASSFMAGGQETQYF
TRBV30	13	TRBJ2-3	CAWDRDPADTQYF
TRBV30	14	TRBJ1-4	CAWSFEGLLEKLFF
TRBV7-8	16	TRBJ1-5	CASSLPGGYSNQPQHF
TRBV19	16	TRBJ1-1	CASSILSGQGSTEAFF
TRBV27	14	TRBJ2-7	CASSFLAKPYEQYF
TRBV20-1	13	TRBJ1-6	CSASPELDSPLHF
TRBV7-3	13	TRBJ1-1	CASSRTGNTEAFF
TRBV5-1	15	TRBJ1-5	CASSKTGNGNQPQHF
TRBV6-1	11	TRBJ1-1	CASSAQPEAFF
TRBV12-3/TRBV12-4	16	TRBJ2-2	CASSFRGGSYTGELFF
TRBV30	15	TRBJ1-1	CAWNPNTGLNTEAFF
TRBV4-3	14	TRBJ2-1	CASSQDFRYNEQFF
TRBV20-1	17	TRBJ2-1	CSARDHGDRSNYNEQFF
TRBV4-2	20	TRBJ2-6	CASSRISGLRGFSGANVLTF
TRBV5-4	14	TRBJ2-5	CASSLRGAKETQYF
TRBV21-1	15	TRBJ2-5	CASSKREGHQETQYF
TRBV4-1	18	TRBJ1-5	CASSQGNYREGGNQPQHF
TRBV12-3/TRBV12-4	13	TRBJ1-2	CASSLRGVGAYTF
TRBV12-3/TRBV12-4	14	TRBJ2-1	CASSLDAGVYEQFF